This TCR beta chain comes out of a study of cytomegalovirus exposure and HLA in healthy donors. The PCR used 60 Vbeta and 13 Jbeta primers. Some clones are missing from TCRdb's copy, which holds only in-frame ones; the method was immunoSEQ multiplex PCR. This sample has 99,000 or so clones, with 60% to 80% found just once. The sample holds one count of this clone. V was trimmed by 3 bases and J by 4 bases, leaving 7 bases between them. This CDR3 has 13 amino acids. CDR1 SGHVS and CDR2 FQNEAQ come from the germline V gene. The chain recombines TRBV7-8 with TRBJ1-5, with a possible D match to TRBD1 (5 bases). Sample: PBMCs. The TCR was taken from a man aged 25-45 years in good health and CMV-seronegative. As DNA, the CDR3 is TGTGCCAGCAGCTTTCAGGGAAATCAGCCCCAGCATTTT. Translated, it gives CASSFQGNQPQHF. The variable domain in full, with the rest retrieved from reference TRBV7-8 and TRBJ1-5, is GAGVSQSPRYKVAKRGQDVALRCDPISGHVSLFWYQQALGQGPEFLTYFQNEAQLDKSGLPSDRFFAERPEGSVSTLKIQRTQQEDSAVYLCASSFQGNQPQHFGDGTRLSIL.